Shown below are 22 T cell receptor beta chains from a single sample sequenced in a study of beta chain features in type 1 diabetes. Reverse transcription of all isolated RNA meant that expressed TCRB transcripts were sequenced. Profiling relied on immunoSEQ multiplex PCR, and the TCRdb table lists in-frame clones only, not all of them. Of just over 600,000 clones listed, about 14% were seen once; the top ten hold roughly 0.098%. The specimen was naive CD4+ T cells from blood. The receptors stem from a man between 18 and 29 years old in good health.

This clone was seen more than once but under ten times. V is TRBV13 and J is TRBJ2-7; 7 bases fit TRBD1. The CDR3 totals 12 residues. J lost 6 bases, V lost 5 bases, and 4 bases had no gene match. The germline V gene has CDR1 PRHDT and CDR2 FYEKMQ (reference sequence). The CDR3 DNA reads TGTGCCAGCAGCACACAGGGGTTCGAGCAGTACTTC. Protein product: CASSTQGFEQYF.

This clone was detected ten times or more. The chain employs TRBV7-2 and TRBJ2-6, with D perhaps matching TRBD1 (5 bases). The CDR3 sequence is 15 residues long. The germline CDR1 and CDR2 sequences are SGHTA and FQGNSA. V was cut by 5 bases and J by 4 bases, with 12 bases left in between. The DNA for the CDR3 is TGTGCCAGCAGCGATCGATGGGGCGGGGCCAACGTCCTGACTTTC. Its protein is CASSDRWGGANVLTF.

This clone was observed a few times. This rearrangement joins TRBV28 to TRBJ2-5; TRBD1 matches 8 bases. The CDR3 covers 14 residues. The ends lost 5 bases at V and 2 bases at J; junction bases unmatched: 4. The germline V gene encodes CDR1 MDHEN and CDR2 SYDVKM. The CDR3 DNA follows: TGTGCCAGCAGTCCCGGGGACAGGCAAGAGACCCAGTACTTC. It codes for CASSPGDRQETQYF.

This clone was seen more than once but under ten times. The rearrangement uses TRBV6-5 and TRBJ1-5; 9 positions match TRBD1. The CDR3 extends over 14 amino acids. Trimming cost V 5 bases and J 7 bases; bases outside gene matches: 6. The germline gives CDR1 MNHEY, CDR2 SVGAGI. The CDR3 DNA follows: TGTGCCAGCAGTCATCCGGGACAGGGACAGCCCCAGCATTTT. Protein product: CASSHPGQGQPQHF.

The table lists this clone with a few counts. The chain joins TRBV28 to TRBJ1-1, with 7 bases lining up with TRBD1. V lost 9 bases to trimming and J lost 10 bases; unmatched junction nucleotides: 17. The germline V gene has CDR1 MDHEN and CDR2 SYDVKM. The CDR3 extends over 14 amino acids. The CDR3 nucleotides are TGTGCCAGACACCATTGGACAGGCGGACGGGTAGCTTTCTTT. Protein product: CARHHWTGGRVAFF.

V and J are TRBV15 and TRBJ2-5; D is perhaps TRBD2 (7 bases). The CDR3 covers 15 residues. Germline lookup yields CDR1 LNHNV and CDR2 YYDKDF (reference sequence). Between the trimmed V and J ends, which lost 4 bases and 5 bases, there was a span of 17 bases. As DNA, the CDR3 is TGTGCCACCAGCAAGCGTGGGGGGGCGGTCGAGACCCAGTACTTC. Protein: CATSKRGGAVETQYF.

V is TRBV19 and J is TRBJ2-3, with D uncertain. V was shortened by 6 bases and J by 1 base, with 14 bases between the two germline ends. The CDR3 contains 15 residues. Germline V gives CDR1 LNHDA, CDR2 SQIVND (reference sequence). CDR3 DNA: TGTGCCAGTAGCACCGCAAGGGCGGGCACAGATACGCAGTATTTT. The encoded protein is CASSTARAGTDTQYF.

J is TRBJ2-7 and V is TRBV28; 7 positions match TRBD1. The CDR3 covers 15 residues. Germline assignment: CDR1 MDHEN and CDR2 SYDVKM. The V gene end was trimmed by 8 bases and the J gene end by 4 bases; junction bases not matched to a gene: 14. The CDR3, as DNA: TGTGCCAGCTTTCCTCCGGGACAGCCCACTTACGAGCAGTACTTC. Its protein is CASFPPGQPTYEQYF.

The J gene is TRBJ2-3, the V gene TRBV9; 7 bases match TRBD2. The CDR3 length is 17 residues. V lost 4 bases and J lost 0; bases outside the gene matches: 11. The germline V gene has CDR1 SGDLS and CDR2 YYNGEE. In DNA form, the CDR3 reads TGTGCCAGCAGCCCCACCCCGGCGGGGGTTAGCACAGATACGCAGTATTTT. Protein product: CASSPTPAGVSTDTQYF. The whole variable domain, filled in from reference TRBV9 and TRBJ2-3, reads DSGVTQTPKHLITATGQRVTLRCSPRSGDLSVYWYQQSLDQGLQFLIQYYNGEERAKGNILERFSAQQFPDLHSELNLSSLELGDSALYFCASSPTPAGVSTDTQYFGPGTRLTVL.

This clone was observed a handful of times. V usage is TRBV27 and J usage is TRBJ1-6, with TRBD1 as a possible D gene (5 bases). The CDR3 loop spans 19 amino acids. Trimming removed 2 bases at V and 0 bases at J, with 17 bases between. Looked up from germline, CDR1 is MNHEY and CDR2 is SMNVEV (reference sequence). The CDR3 is CASSLRPMGGSSYNSPLHF. The CDR3 DNA reads TGTGCCAGCAGTTTACGGCCTATGGGGGGAAGCTCCTATAATTCACCCCTCCACTTT.

The chain recombines TRBV5-5 with TRBJ1-4; weak D call: TRBD1 (5 bases). Germline V lookup: CDR1 SGHKS, CDR2 YYEKEE (reference sequence). CDR3 length: 14 amino acids. V was cut by 7 bases and J by 1 base, with 11 bases left in between. The CDR3 loop is CASYSRETNEKLFF. In nucleotides, the CDR3 is TGTGCCAGCTACTCCAGGGAAACTAATGAAAAACTGTTTTTT.

This clone was picked up a small number of times. V and J are TRBV6-5 and TRBJ1-6; no reliable D call. Germline loops: CDR1 MNHEY, CDR2 SVGAGI. This CDR3 is 15 amino acids long. V lost 3 bases and J 7 bases, leaving 13 bases between the germline ends. CDR3 in DNA: TGTGCCAGCAGTTATGGGCCATCGGGGAATTCACCCCTCCACTTT. This gives the protein CASSYGPSGNSPLHF.

The chain recombines TRBV7-2 with TRBJ2-1; a weak D match, TRBD2 (6 bases). This CDR3 comprises 15 residues. The ends were cut back, 5 bases at V and 2 bases at J, with 13 bases in the middle. The germline gives CDR1 SGHTA, CDR2 FQGNSA. The CDR3 nucleotides are TGTGCCAGCAGCCCCGTGGAGCGGGCCTACAATGAGCAGTTCTTC. Amino acid sequence: CASSPVERAYNEQFF.

The chain combines TRBV7-3 with TRBJ2-1; D unresolved. The CDR3 sequence is 11 residues long. The V and J ends lost 3 bases and 8 bases respectively, with 5 bases between them. The V gene's germline CDR1 is SGHTA and CDR2 FQGTGA. CDR3 region: CASSFNHEQFF. The CDR3 DNA reads TGTGCCAGCAGCTTCAACCATGAGCAGTTCTTC.

The sample holds a few counts of this clone. The genes are TRBV5-4 and TRBJ2-7, with TRBD1 as a possible D gene (6 bases). With 4 bases removed from V and 2 bases from J, the gap between germline ends came to 13 bases. Germline V gene lookup returns CDR1 SGHNT and CDR2 YYREEE (reference sequence). This CDR3 has 14 amino acids. The chain's CDR3 is CASSPLQGTYEQYF. As DNA, the CDR3 is TGTGCCAGCAGCCCCCTACAGGGAACCTACGAGCAGTACTTC.

Regarding this clone: An end of the junction differs from the germline gene, which may be a read error. The chain employs TRBV11-1 and TRBJ2-1; 9 bases fit TRBD2. The CDR3 is 16 residues long. The germline V gene encodes CDR1 SGHAT and CDR2 FQDESV (reference sequence). The CDR3 nucleotides read TGTGCCAGCAGCGTAGCGACTAGCGGAGCCTACAATGAGCAGTTCTTC. Protein: CASSVATSGAYNEQFF.

There are a few counts of this clone. The rearrangement joins TRBV18 to TRBJ2-3; D is ambiguous. The CDR3 contains 14 residues. Germline V gene data show CDR1 as KGHSH and CDR2 as LQKENI. V was trimmed by 3 bases and J by 1 base, leaving 8 bases between them. The CDR3 DNA is TGTGCCAGCTCACCCGACTTGGGCACAGATACGCAGTATTTT. Protein sequence: CASSPDLGTDTQYF.

This sequence joins TRBV4-1 and TRBJ2-4; a weak D match, TRBD2 (7 bases). V was clipped by 3 bases and J by 0 bases, with 12 bases between them. This CDR3 comprises 16 residues. CDR1 and CDR2 (germline): MGHRA, YSYEKL. CDR3 residues: CASSHQGRGAKNIQYF. As DNA, the CDR3 is TGCGCCAGCAGCCACCAGGGGAGGGGAGCCAAAAACATTCAGTACTTC.

CDR3 coding DNA: TGTGCCAGCACAGGGACCCGAATTTCCAATGAGCAGTTCTTC. Its protein is CASTGTRISNEQFF. This chain links TRBV6-5 with TRBJ2-1, with D perhaps being TRBD1 or TRBD2 (5 bases each). Germline V gene sequence: CDR1 MNHEY, CDR2 SVGAGI. The CDR3 totals 14 residues. V dropped 7 bases and J dropped 6 bases, with 16 bases sitting between them.

This clone was counted only a few times. This chain connects TRBV7-6 to TRBJ1-3; 8 bases align to TRBD1. The junction had 4 bases not matched to a gene; V was cut back by 0 bases and J by 3 bases. The CDR3 loop spans 16 amino acids. In germline, CDR1 is SGHVS, CDR2 FNYEAQ. As DNA, the CDR3 is TGTGCCAGCAGCTTAGCGGGGACAGGACATGGAAACACCATATATTTT. It encodes CASSLAGTGHGNTIYF.

This clone showed up just once. The V call is TRBV9, the J call TRBJ2-5; perhaps TRBD1 as D (6 bases). The CDR3 runs to 14 residues. The V and J ends lost 0 bases and 4 bases respectively, with 10 bases between them. The V gene's germline CDR1 is SGDLS and CDR2 YYNGEE. The DNA for the CDR3 is TGTGCCAGCAGCGTAGACAGGGTACGAGAGACCCAGTACTTC. Protein product: CASSVDRVRETQYF.

The J gene is TRBJ1-1, the V gene TRBV7-2, with TRBD1 matching over 7 bases. Germline V lookup: CDR1 SGHTA, CDR2 FQGNSA. This CDR3 has 14 residues. With V trimmed by 1 base and J by 4 bases, 3 bases remained unmatched. The CDR3 loop reads CASSLVSGGTEAFF. CDR3 nucleotide sequence: TGTGCCAGCAGCTTAGTATCAGGGGGCACTGAAGCTTTCTTT.